Each of the 12 T cell receptor beta chains below was sequenced from the same sample in a study of CD8+CD57+ T cells in acquired aplastic anemia. Genomic DNA constituted the template upon which TCR beta VDJ and CDR3 profiling was performed. Each CDR3 protein is one row after TCRdb ran MiXCR on the reads. Of approximately 130,000 distinct CDR3 sequences listed, more than 35% are singletons. The sequenced sample consisted of sorted CD4+, CD8+, or CD8+CD57+ T cells (not recorded which) from PBMCs. The receptor source for this set is a human donor in good health, serving as a control.

In the case of this clonotype: This could be a read error, since a much larger clone is one nucleotide away. V gene TRBV5-5 combines with J gene TRBJ1-1; 10 nucleotides agree with TRBD1. This CDR3 has 15 amino acids. In germline, CDR1 is SGHKS, CDR2 YYEKEE (reference sequence). The CDR3 nucleotides read TGTGCCAGCAGCTCCCCGGGACAGGGGAGCACTGAAGCTCTCTTT. Its translation is CASSSPGQGSTEALF. Full variable domain (remainder filled in from reference TRBV5-5 and TRBJ1-1): DAGVTQSPTHLIKTRGQQVTLRCSPISGHKSVSWYQQVLGQGPQFIFQYYEKEERGRGNFPDRFSARQFPNYSSELNVNALLLGDSALYLCASSSPGQGSTEALFGQGTRLTVV.

This clonotype was picked up many times. The CDR3 DNA sequence: TGCGCCAGCTCATTGGGGCAGAAGAATGAAAAACTGTTTTTT. Protein: CASSLGQKNEKLFF. The chain employs TRBV5-1 and TRBJ1-4; possibly TRBD1 for D (5 bases). The CDR3 spans 14 residues. Germline values: CDR1 SGHRS, CDR2 YFSETQ. The V gene lost 7 bases and the J gene lost 5 bases, with 15 bases spanning the gap.

This clonotype was counted at least ten times. For the CDR3, the DNA is TGTGCCACCAGTGATTTGTTTCGGCGGGGGACGGAAAACACTGAAGCTTTCTTT. Translated, it gives CATSDLFRRGTENTEAFF. This chain connects TRBV24-1 to TRBJ1-1; a possible D gene is TRBD1 (5 bases). Between the trimmed V and J ends, which lost 0 bases and 2 bases, there was a span of 18 bases. Germline CDR1 and CDR2: KGHDR and SFDVKD. CDR3 length equals 18 residues.

This clonotype was counted ten times or more. The genes are TRBV24-1 and TRBJ2-3; no definite D call. This CDR3 region has 13 residues. Germline assignment: CDR1 KGHDR and CDR2 SFDVKD. The V and J ends lost 4 bases and 5 bases respectively, with 9 bases between them. The CDR3 DNA reads as TGTGCCACCAGTGAACCGATGGTAGATACGCAGTATTTT. This translates into CATSEPMVDTQYF.

This clonotype came up many times. The chain uses TRBV10-1 and TRBJ1-1; D is perhaps TRBD1 (6 bases). V gave up 0 bases and J gave up 8 bases, with 10 bases separating them. The CDR3 is 13 residues long. Germline lookup yields CDR1 WNHNN and CDR2 SYGVQD (reference sequence). This CDR3 is CASSESGGGEAFF. As DNA, the CDR3 is TGCGCCAGCAGTGAGTCGGGGGGCGGCGAAGCTTTCTTT.

The chain employs TRBV19 and TRBJ1-1, with D possibly matching TRBD1 (6 bases). The CDR3 extends over 14 amino acids. Deletions cut 2 bases from V and 5 bases from J, with 12 bases between. The germline V gene encodes CDR1 LNHDA and CDR2 SQIVND (reference sequence). In DNA form, the CDR3 reads TGTGCCAGTAGTATACCCAACAGGGTTACTGAAGCTTTCTTT. Translation: CASSIPNRVTEAFF. The whole variable domain, filled in from reference TRBV19 and TRBJ1-1, reads DGGITQSPKYLFRKEGQNVTLSCEQNLNHDAMYWYRQDPGQGLRLIYYSQIVNDFQKGDIAEGYSVSREKKESFPLTVTSAQKNPTAFYLCASSIPNRVTEAFFGQGTRLTVV.

DNA of the CDR3: TGTGCCACCAGCCTGGGAGGCCCCGGGACTAGCGGGAGGAGTGATACGCAGTATTTT. It codes for CATSLGGPGTSGRSDTQYF. The chain couples TRBV24-1 to TRBJ2-3; the match to TRBD2 covers 15 bases. The V segment lost 7 bases and the J segment 6 bases; nucleotides outside the gene matches: 16. CDR1 and CDR2 (germline): KGHDR, SFDVKD. The CDR3 loop spans 19 amino acids.

In nucleotides, the CDR3 is TGTGCCATCAGTACATCGGATACGCAGTATTTT. Protein sequence: CAISTSDTQYF. The genes are TRBV10-3 and TRBJ2-3, with D uncertain. Germline assignment: CDR1 ENHRY and CDR2 SYGVKD. CDR3 length: 11 residues. V was trimmed by 5 bases and J by 6 bases, leaving 6 bases between them.

The rearrangement joins TRBV5-5 to TRBJ2-1; 8 nucleotides align to TRBD1. V was pared by 3 bases and J by 1 base, with 0 bases of the junction left unmatched. CDR1 and CDR2 from the germline V gene are SGHKS and YYEKEE (reference sequence). The CDR3 runs 14 residues. The CDR3 here is CASSWDRSYNEQFF. The CDR3 DNA follows: TGTGCCAGCAGCTGGGACAGGTCCTACAATGAGCAGTTCTTC.

For this clonotype: An end of the junction differs from the germline gene, which may be a read error. The J gene is TRBJ2-1, the V gene TRBV7-2; TRBD2 agrees at 12 bases. Germline V gene data show CDR1 as SGHTA and CDR2 as FQGNSA. The CDR3 is 17 residues long. Written as DNA, the CDR3 is TGCGCCAGCGGCTTAGCGGCTAGCGGGAGGGTACGAAATGAGCAGTTCTTC. Protein product: CASGLAASGRVRNEQFF.

The genes are TRBV19 and TRBJ2-5, with TRBD2 as a possible D gene (6 bases). The germline V and J ends were trimmed by 1 base and 5 bases, with 14 bases remaining between them. CDR3 size: 15 residues. In germline, CDR1 is LNHDA, CDR2 SQIVND (reference sequence). This CDR3 is CASSIGGGLGETQYF. For the CDR3, the DNA is TGTGCCAGTAGTATAGGTGGAGGGCTGGGCGAGACCCAGTACTTC.

Many counts were recorded for this clonotype. The chain's CDR3 is CASSDSGGAQTQYF. CDR3 DNA: TGTGCCAGCAGTGATAGCGGGGGGGCCCAGACCCAGTACTTC. The rearrangement joins TRBV2 to TRBJ2-5; 11 bases agree with TRBD2. CDR1 is SNHLY and CDR2 is FYNNEI in the germline V gene. V trimming: 3 bases; J trimming: 6 bases; junction bases outside the gene matches: 3. The CDR3 has 14 amino acids.